The 32 T cell receptor beta chains below all came from one sample that was sequenced in a study of PD-L1 blockade in urothelial cancer. Indicated time point: peripheral blood 6 weeks after treatment start. Here immunoSEQ multiplex PCR was the method, and the copy in TCRdb shows in-frame clones only, minus some. Here the sample spans fewer than 50,000 clones, around 90% being singletons. The source material was PBMCs, sampled around atezolizumab (anti-PD-L1) treatment. The receptors originated from a man between 65 and 85 years old with urothelial cancer.

The chain has TRBV9 and TRBJ2-4; D remains ambiguous. The germline V gene encodes CDR1 SGDLS and CDR2 YYNGEE. The CDR3 runs 15 residues. Trimming took 0 bases from V and 4 from J, leaving 11 bases between them. The CDR3 is CASSVDGLSKNIQYF. The CDR3 region has the DNA TGTGCCAGCAGCGTAGATGGGCTGTCAAAAAACATTCAGTACTTC.

The chain joins TRBV19 to TRBJ1-1; a weak D match, TRBD1 (6 bases). Trimming removed 5 bases from V and 5 bases from J, with 9 bases in between. Germline V gives CDR1 LNHDA, CDR2 SQIVND (reference sequence). The CDR3 covers 12 residues. The DNA for the CDR3 is TGTGCCAGTAGTTGGCAGGGGACTGAAGCTTTCTTT. This gives the protein CASSWQGTEAFF.

V usage is TRBV7-8 and J usage is TRBJ2-1, with 15 bases identical to TRBD2. The CDR3 has 19 amino acids. Trimming removed 5 bases from V and 0 bases from J; junction bases left unmatched: 8. CDR1 is SGHVS, CDR2 FQNEAQ, per germline. The CDR3 bases are TGTGCCAGCAGCCGATCGGGACTAGCGGGAGGTCGCTCCTACAATGAGCAGTTCTTC. This encodes CASSRSGLAGGRSYNEQFF.

The chain is built from TRBV6-1 and TRBJ2-2, with 9 bases matching TRBD1. The CDR3 runs 15 residues. Unmatched junction bases numbered 9, after V lost 7 bases and J lost 6 bases. Germline lookup yields CDR1 MNHNS and CDR2 SASEGT. Written as DNA, the CDR3 is TGTGCCAGCAATTATGGACAGGGGTTTTCCGGGGAGCTGTTTTTT. Its translation is CASNYGQGFSGELFF.

This chain joins TRBV18 and TRBJ2-5; D unresolved. The CDR3 has 14 amino acids. Per the germline V gene, CDR1 is KGHSH and CDR2 is LQKENI. Trimming took 2 bases from V and 0 from J, leaving 7 bases between them. CDR3 in DNA: TGTGCCAGCTCACCAGTAAACTACCAAGAGACCCAGTACTTC. This sequence encodes CASSPVNYQETQYF.

This chain links TRBV6-6 with TRBJ2-7; 8 nucleotides match TRBD2. The CDR3 totals 13 residues. Germline V CDR1 and CDR2: MNHNY, SVGAGI (reference sequence). V lost 6 bases and J lost 5; bases outside the gene matches: 6. CDR3 coding DNA: TGTGCCAGCAGAGGACTAGCCAGCGACGAGCAGTACTTC. It is translated as CASRGLASDEQYF.

The DNA of the CDR3 is TGTGCCAGCAGTGTTGAGGGAAATTATGGCTACACCTTC. Its translation: CASSVEGNYGYTF. The J gene is TRBJ1-2, the V gene TRBV28; D remains unclear. CDR3 length: 13 amino acids. Germline assignment: CDR1 MDHEN and CDR2 SYDVKM. Trimming removed 5 bases from V and 5 bases from J, with 12 bases in between.

The chain uses TRBV28 and TRBJ1-1; no firm D call. The V gene lost 8 bases and the J gene lost 0 bases, with 7 bases spanning the gap. Germline CDR1 reads MDHEN; CDR2 reads SYDVKM. The CDR3 loop spans 12 amino acids. The chain's CDR3 is CASYSLNTEAFF. The CDR3 DNA sequence: TGTGCCAGCTACTCTCTGAACACTGAAGCTTTCTTT.

This rearrangement joins TRBV7-6 to TRBJ1-1, with TRBD1 matching 10 bases. The CDR3 length is 15 residues. Trimming took 2 bases from V and 5 from J; bases not matched to a gene: 5. The germline V gene has CDR1 SGHVS and CDR2 FNYEAQ. In DNA, the CDR3 is TGTGCCAGCAGCTTATTAAGGACAGGGGGAACTGAAGCTTTCTTT. This codes for CASSLLRTGGTEAFF.

The chain couples TRBV5-5 to TRBJ2-2; D unclear. CDR3 size: 14 residues. The V gene lost 2 bases and the J gene lost 3 bases, with 8 bases spanning the gap. Germline CDR1 and CDR2: SGHKS and YYEKEE (reference sequence). The CDR3 reads CASSFSVYTGELFF. The DNA of the CDR3 is TGTGCCAGCAGCTTTTCGGTGTACACCGGGGAGCTGTTTTTT.

Here the CDR3 reads CASSPRDTGANVLTF. The CDR3 DNA reads as TGTGCCAGCAGCCCTCGGGACACTGGGGCCAACGTCCTGACTTTC. The chain is built from TRBV14 and TRBJ2-6; perhaps TRBD1 as D (6 bases). Germline CDR1 and CDR2: SGHDN and FVKESK. Trimming pared 4 bases from V and 2 bases from J, leaving 9 bases between. The CDR3 contains 15 residues.

V usage is TRBV7-9 and J usage is TRBJ2-7; 7 nucleotides align to TRBD2. This CDR3 has 15 amino acids. Germline-derived CDR1 and CDR2 are SEHNR and FQNEAQ (reference sequence). The J segment lost 4 bases and the V segment lost 5 bases, leaving 11 bases of the junction unmatched. CDR3 nucleotide sequence: TGTGCCAGCAGCGGGGGGGGGACTACCAAATACGAGCAGTACTTC. It codes for CASSGGGTTKYEQYF.

CDR3 nucleotide sequence: TGTGCCAGCAGCTTTAGTAGGACTACTGACAATGAGCAGTTCTTC. Translation: CASSFSRTTDNEQFF. This chain joins TRBV11-1 and TRBJ2-1; the D gene is possibly TRBD2 (6 bases). CDR1 and CDR2 from the germline V gene are SGHAT and FQDESV (reference sequence). Between the trimmed V and J ends, which lost 3 bases and 5 bases, there was a span of 14 bases. The CDR3 runs to 15 residues.

The count of this clone is one. This sequence joins TRBV2 and TRBJ2-3; 9 bases line up with TRBD1. CDR1 SNHLY and CDR2 FYNNEI come from the germline V gene. The junction had 5 bases not matched to a gene; V was cut back by 6 bases and J by 1 base. CDR3 length equals 15 residues. The CDR3 DNA reads as TGTGCCAGCAGGGACAGGGGTGCTGGCACAGATACGCAGTATTTT. Amino acid sequence: CASRDRGAGTDTQYF.

This clone has a single count. This rearrangement joins TRBV5-1 to TRBJ1-3; 7 positions agree with TRBD1. The V segment lost 4 bases and the J segment 2 bases; nucleotides outside the gene matches: 3. The CDR3 has 14 amino acids. CDR1 and CDR2 from the germline V gene are SGHRS and YFSETQ. The CDR3 reads CASSATGTGNTIYF. CDR3 coding DNA: TGCGCCAGCAGCGCGACAGGGACTGGAAACACCATATATTTT.

This chain connects TRBV6-4 to TRBJ2-7; tentatively, D is TRBD1 (5 bases). Germline CDR1 and CDR2: MRHNA and SNTAGT. The CDR3 totals 13 residues. Trimming cost V 9 bases and J 7 bases, with 19 bases left between them. CDR3 bases: TGTGCCAGGGGGTCACAGGTGGTTCGTGAGCAGTACTTC. This encodes CARGSQVVREQYF.

The rearrangement joins TRBV6-1 to TRBJ1-1; no reliable D call. V was pared by 4 bases and J by 3 bases, with 9 bases between. This CDR3 contains 13 residues. Germline loops: CDR1 MNHNS, CDR2 SASEGT. The CDR3 coding sequence is TGTGCCAGCAGTGTCCGGGGATACACTGAAGCTTTCTTT. Its translation is CASSVRGYTEAFF.

This clone was observed a few times. This rearrangement joins TRBV5-1 to TRBJ2-1, with 8 bases aligning to TRBD2. CDR3 length: 15 amino acids. With V trimmed by 5 bases and J by 8 bases, 12 bases remained unmatched. The germline V gene encodes CDR1 SGHRS and CDR2 YFSETQ. CDR3 loop: CASRWSSGSVDEQFF. CDR3 nucleotide sequence: TGCGCCAGCAGGTGGTCCAGCGGGAGTGTGGATGAGCAGTTCTTC.

The chain has TRBV2 and TRBJ1-5; D is unclear. Per the germline V gene, CDR1 is SNHLY and CDR2 is FYNNEI. Trimming removed 9 bases from V and 4 bases from J, with 16 bases in between. This CDR3 region has 14 residues. The CDR3 is CASGSPGSNQPQHF. The CDR3, as DNA: TGTGCCAGTGGGTCGCCGGGATCGAATCAGCCCCAGCATTTT. Supplemented by reference TRBV2 and TRBJ1-5, the full variable domain reads EPEVTQTPSHQVTQMGQEVILRCVPISNHLYFYWYRQILGQKVEFLVSFYNNEISEKSEIFDDQFSVERPDGSNFTLKIRSTKLEDSAMYFCASGSPGSNQPQHFGDGTRLSIL.

This chain connects TRBV9 to TRBJ2-1, with 7 nucleotides matching TRBD1. The J segment lost 2 bases and the V segment lost 5 bases, leaving 4 bases of the junction unmatched. CDR1 SGDLS and CDR2 YYNGEE come from the germline V gene. The CDR3 extends over 14 amino acids. The CDR3 protein is CASRAGTAYNEQFF. As DNA, the CDR3 is TGTGCCAGCAGGGCCGGGACAGCCTACAATGAGCAGTTCTTC.

Turning to this clone: The limits of the CDR3 on the DNA are not certain, so only TCRdb's listed CDR3 is given. The chain carries TRBV7-2 and TRBJ2-7; no DNA check was done on the table's D call, TRBD2. Germline CDR1 reads SGHTA; CDR2 reads FQGNSA. Inclusive of both ends, the CDR3 amounts to 12 amino acids. The CDR3 here is CASSWGVGSPYF.

This clone was seen just once. The chain uses TRBV5-4 and TRBJ2-7, with 8 bases that match TRBD2. The germline gives CDR1 SGHNT, CDR2 YYREEE (reference sequence). The CDR3 runs 14 residues. Trimming at V came to 2 bases and at J to 0 bases, leaving 1 base not matched to a gene. The CDR3 loop reads CASSLAGASYEQYF. CDR3 DNA: TGTGCCAGCAGCTTAGCGGGAGCCTCCTACGAGCAGTACTTC.

This chain uses TRBV6-5 with TRBJ2-6, with a weak D call TRBD1 (6 bases). This CDR3 comprises 15 residues. The V end was cut by 6 bases, the J end by 2 bases, with 11 bases between. Germline assignment: CDR1 MNHEY and CDR2 SVGAGI. The CDR3 loop is CASSRDITGANVLTF. DNA for the CDR3: TGTGCCAGCAGCCGGGACATAACTGGGGCCAACGTCCTGACTTTC.

This chain connects TRBV2 to TRBJ2-1; 7 nucleotides align to TRBD2. Germline assignment: CDR1 SNHLY and CDR2 FYNNEI. The CDR3 contains 14 residues. The V segment lost 6 bases and the J segment 4 bases; nucleotides outside the gene matches: 6. The CDR3 protein is CASRSGTVYNEQFF. CDR3 DNA sequence: TGTGCCAGCAGGAGCGGGACGGTATACAATGAGCAGTTCTTC.

V usage is TRBV25-1 and J usage is TRBJ1-1; a possible D gene is TRBD1 (5 bases). V was cut by 1 base and J by 0 bases, with 15 bases left in between. This CDR3 region has 17 residues. Per germline, CDR1 MGHDK and CDR2 SYGVNS. DNA of the CDR3: TGTGCCAGCAGTGAATCGGGGAGGGGAGGATTGAACACTGAAGCTTTCTTT. Translation: CASSESGRGGLNTEAFF.

The chain joins TRBV4-1 to TRBJ2-2; no definite D call. CDR1 and CDR2 from the germline V gene are MGHRA and YSYEKL. The V gene lost 1 base and the J gene lost 1 base, with 7 bases spanning the gap. This CDR3 comprises 15 residues. The CDR3 protein is CASSQVLRNTGELFF. Here the CDR3 DNA reads TGCGCCAGCAGCCAAGTCCTGAGGAACACCGGGGAGCTGTTTTTT.

This sequence joins TRBV5-4 and TRBJ2-7; 8 nucleotides agree with TRBD2. The CDR3 totals 15 residues. From germline, CDR1 is SGHNT and CDR2 YYREEE (reference sequence). The V segment lost 4 bases and the J segment 3 bases; nucleotides outside the gene matches: 9. CDR3 amino acids: CASSPSGSRNYEQYF. In DNA, the CDR3 is TGTGCCAGCAGCCCCAGCGGGAGTAGAAACTACGAGCAGTACTTC.

The chain is built from TRBV5-1 and TRBJ1-1, with D tentatively TRBD1 (6 bases). Per the germline V gene, CDR1 is SGHRS and CDR2 is YFSETQ. The V end was cut by 1 base, the J end by 1 base, with 11 bases between. The CDR3 has 15 amino acids. The CDR3 region has the DNA TGCGCCAGCAGCTTGTCGGCACAGGGGAACACTGAAGCTTTCTTT. Protein product: CASSLSAQGNTEAFF.

The V call is TRBV5-4, the J call TRBJ2-7, with D possibly matching TRBD2 (6 bases). V lost 4 bases to trimming and J lost 6 bases, with 23 bases between them. Germline V gene lookup returns CDR1 SGHNT and CDR2 YYREEE (reference sequence). This CDR3 has 16 residues. The CDR3, as DNA: TGTGCCAGCAGCCCGGGTAGCGGATCCCTCGAGGGCGAGCAGTACTTC. Its translation is CASSPGSGSLEGEQYF.

The V and J genes are TRBV5-6 and TRBJ2-1; D is perhaps TRBD2 (6 bases). Trimming took off 1 base at V and 7 bases at J, with 15 bases between the two ends. This CDR3 has 15 residues. CDR1 SGHDT and CDR2 YYEEEE come from the germline V gene. The CDR3 protein is CASSLRAGTLNEQFF. The CDR3 DNA reads TGTGCCAGCAGCTTGAGGGCAGGGACTCTAAATGAGCAGTTCTTC.

This clone has a single count. V is TRBV19 and J is TRBJ1-2; D gene unclear. Deletions cut 2 bases from V and 0 bases from J, with 4 bases between. Germline CDR1 and CDR2: LNHDA and SQIVND (reference sequence). CDR3 length: 13 residues. The CDR3 protein is CASSIQTNYGYTF. DNA for the CDR3: TGTGCCAGTAGTATACAGACTAACTATGGCTACACCTTC.

This clone was recorded a few times. CDR3 sequence: CASSLQGARVDNEQFF. The CDR3 bases are TGCGCCAGCAGCTTACAGGGGGCGAGGGTCGACAATGAGCAGTTCTTC. The chain carries TRBV5-1 and TRBJ2-1, with 9 nucleotides matching TRBD1. The length of the CDR3 is 16 residues. The ends lost 2 bases at V and 5 bases at J; junction bases unmatched: 8. CDR1 and CDR2 (germline): SGHRS, YFSETQ.